This T cell receptor beta chain appears in the sequencing data of a study of blood T cell repertoires in COVID-19. The J segment lost 6 bases and the V segment lost 9 bases, leaving 15 bases of the junction unmatched. This CDR3 is 16 amino acids long. Germline CDR1 is SGHNT and CDR2 is YYREEE (reference sequence). In the original processing: From reference gene primer amplification, estimates of nucleated cell counts were derived. Using immunoSEQ multiplex PCR, the repertoire was profiled, and TCRdb retains in-frame clones only, with some absent. V and J calls and clone size are as listed in that table; D and trimming were resolved from the DNA. The sample includes more than 300,000 clones, 65% to 85% of them seen just once.

The specimen was peripheral blood. The sequence derives from a woman aged 45-65 years with acute or convalescent COVID-19. This chain uses TRBV5-4 with TRBJ2-2; 9 nucleotides match TRBD1. This CDR3 is CATTKAGTGRPGELFF. In nucleotides, the CDR3 is TGTGCCACCACTAAAGCCGGGACAGGGCGGCCCGGGGAGCTGTTTTTT. The variable domain in full, with the rest retrieved from reference TRBV5-4 and TRBJ2-2, is ETGVTQSPTHLIKTRGQQVTLRCSSQSGHNTVSWYQQALGQGPQFIFQYYREEENGRGNFPPRFSGLQFPNYSSELNVNALELDDSALYLCATTKAGTGRPGELFFGEGSRLTVL.